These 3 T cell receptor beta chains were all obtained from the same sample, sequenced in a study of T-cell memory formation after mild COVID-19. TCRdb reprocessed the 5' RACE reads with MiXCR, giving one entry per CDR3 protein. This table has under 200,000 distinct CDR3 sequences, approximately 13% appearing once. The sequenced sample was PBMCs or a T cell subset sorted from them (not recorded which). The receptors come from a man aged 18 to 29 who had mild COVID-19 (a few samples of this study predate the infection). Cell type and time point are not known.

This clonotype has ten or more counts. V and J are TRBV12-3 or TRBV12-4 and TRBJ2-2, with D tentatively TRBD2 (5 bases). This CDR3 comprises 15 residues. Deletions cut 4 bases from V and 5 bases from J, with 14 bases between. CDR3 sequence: CASSSGVLGTGELFF. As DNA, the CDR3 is TGTGCCAGCAGTTCCGGGGTCCTCGGGACCGGGGAGCTGTTTTTT.

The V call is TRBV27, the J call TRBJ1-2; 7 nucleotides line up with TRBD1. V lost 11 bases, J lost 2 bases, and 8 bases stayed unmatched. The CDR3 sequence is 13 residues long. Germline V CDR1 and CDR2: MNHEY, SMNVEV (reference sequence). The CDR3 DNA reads TGTGCCGCCAGGGACAGCCAAAACTATGGCTACACCTTC. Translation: CAARDSQNYGYTF.

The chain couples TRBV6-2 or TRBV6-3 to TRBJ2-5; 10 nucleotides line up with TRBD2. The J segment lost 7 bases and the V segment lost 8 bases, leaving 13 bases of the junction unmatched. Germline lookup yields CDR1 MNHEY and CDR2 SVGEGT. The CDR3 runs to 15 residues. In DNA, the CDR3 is TGTGCCAGCGTAGACACTAGCGGGGCACACGGGACCCAGTACTTC. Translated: CASVDTSGAHGTQYF.